This T cell receptor (beta chain) was obtained from a study of blood T cell repertoires in COVID-19. As for the study in general: Whether acute or convalescent, the COVID-19 samples came from the United States, Italy and Spain. PBMCs, B-cell-depleted T cells, or T cells provided the cDNA or gDNA that made up the material.

Authors' data handling: Reference gene primer amplification yielded estimated nucleated cell counts. Measured with immunoSEQ multiplex PCR; TCRdb has only the in-frame clones, and not every one. The V and J calls and clone size were taken over from that table, and D and trimming were inferred from the DNA. Of 350,000 to 450,000 clones in the sample, 75% to 90% were seen once. This TCR was recovered from a woman younger than 30 with acute or convalescent COVID-19. The sample comprised peripheral blood.

The CDR3 reads CASSDQAQGADTQYF. The DNA of the CDR3 is TGCGCCAGCAGTGACCAGGCACAGGGGGCAGATACGCAGTATTTT. The chain employs TRBV10-1 and TRBJ2-3, with TRBD1 matching over 8 bases. Per germline, CDR1 WNHNN and CDR2 SYGVQD (reference sequence). The V and J ends lost 3 bases and 4 bases, in that order; junction bases with no gene match: 6. CDR3 length: 15 residues.